What follows are 21 T cell receptor beta chains derived from one specimen sequenced in a study of Graves' ophthalmopathy and Graves' hyperthyroidism. Investigators amplified TCR beta CDR3 regions from RNA transcripts. Investigators did first-round RT-PCR with HTBI primers, then second-round multiplex PCR. Using its own MiXCR run on the multiplex PCR reads, TCRdb lists one record per CDR3 protein. The sample consists of about 620,000 distinct CDR3 sequences, approximately 21% of them appearing once. Source material: peripheral blood. The receptor set was obtained from a woman aged 18-29 years with stable Graves' hyperthyroidism. Some clones in this sample may be carry-over from other donors' samples.

This clonotype was counted at least ten times. The CDR3 DNA follows: TGCAGCGCTGTAGCCGGGACAGCGAACACTGAAGCTTTCTTT. Amino acids: CSAVAGTANTEAFF. This chain links TRBV29-1 with TRBJ1-1; TRBD1 aligns across 7 bases. Trimming took 7 bases from V and 1 from J; bases not matched to a gene: 9. The CDR3 covers 14 residues. The V gene's germline CDR1 is SQVTM and CDR2 ANQGSEA.

The sample holds many counts of this clonotype. This chain joins TRBV5-1 and TRBJ1-2; D is ambiguous. Between the trimmed V and J ends, which lost 4 bases and 8 bases, there was a span of 15 bases. The germline gives CDR1 SGHRS, CDR2 YFSETQ. This CDR3 has 13 residues. CDR3 loop: CASSHSRGDGYTF. The CDR3 DNA follows: TGCGCCAGCAGCCACTCCCGTGGAGACGGCTACACCTTC.

This clonotype was counted many times. The chain combines TRBV12-3 or TRBV12-4 with TRBJ2-5; 8 bases align to TRBD1. V dropped 6 bases and J dropped 5; count of bases not matched to a gene: 11. This CDR3 contains 15 residues. CDR3 sequence reads: CASRVTGEGGETQYF. The DNA for the CDR3 is TGTGCCAGCAGGGTGACAGGGGAAGGTGGGGAGACCCAGTACTTC.

This clonotype has just a few counts. The J gene is TRBJ1-3, the V gene TRBV10-3; D not certain. Germline loops: CDR1 ENHRY, CDR2 SYGVKD. Trimming shortened V by 11 bases and J by 0 bases, and 11 bases separated the two germline ends. The CDR3 is made up of 13 amino acids. Here the CDR3 reads CAAMGSSGNTIYF. The DNA for the CDR3 is TGTGCCGCCATGGGATCCTCTGGAAACACCATATATTTT.

At least ten counts were recorded for this clonotype. This rearrangement joins TRBV29-1 to TRBJ1-2; 7 nucleotides align to TRBD1. The CDR3 covers 11 residues. Per the germline V gene, CDR1 is SQVTM and CDR2 is ANQGSEA. Trimming removed 6 bases from V and 5 bases from J; junction bases left unmatched: 3. CDR3: CSVTGDYGYTF. Here the CDR3 DNA reads TGCAGCGTAACAGGGGATTATGGCTACACCTTC. The variable domain in full, with the rest retrieved from reference TRBV29-1 and TRBJ1-2, is SAVISQKPSRDICQRGTSLTIQCQVDSQVTMMFWYRQQPGQSLTLIATANQGSEATYESGFVIDKFPISRPNLTFSTLTVSNMSPEDSSIYLCSVTGDYGYTFGSGTRLTVV.

In its sample, this clonotype was seen a few times. CDR3 in DNA: TGCGCCAGCAGCCAAGATCCGACAGTCACAACGGGTAGCTCCTATAATTCACCCCTCCACTTT. Its protein is CASSQDPTVTTGSSYNSPLHF. This rearrangement joins TRBV4-1 to TRBJ1-6; tentatively, D is TRBD1 (5 bases). The CDR3 runs 21 residues. The germline V gene encodes CDR1 MGHRA and CDR2 YSYEKL. V was trimmed by 0 bases and J by 0 bases, leaving 21 bases between them.

This clonotype was seen at least ten times. This chain joins TRBV20-1 and TRBJ1-1, with D tentatively TRBD1 (5 bases). Trimming removed 6 bases at V and 2 bases at J, with 19 bases between. This CDR3 has 15 residues. Per the germline V gene, CDR1 is DFQATT and CDR2 is SNEGSKA (reference sequence). Written as DNA, the CDR3 is TGCAGTGCCCCGGGAAGGGTGGGGGTAAACACTGAAGCTTTCTTT. Translating it yields CSAPGRVGVNTEAFF.

This chain uses TRBV6-5 with TRBJ2-5, with 8 bases matching TRBD2. The germline V gene encodes CDR1 MNHEY and CDR2 SVGAGI. CDR3 size: 16 residues. Unmatched junction bases numbered 11, after V lost 2 bases and J lost 6 bases. The CDR3 DNA follows: TGTGCCAGCAGTTACCGGCTAGCGGGCCCTCAAAAGACCCAGTACTTC. It is translated as CASSYRLAGPQKTQYF.

This clonotype has at least ten counts. The V gene is TRBV7-2, the J gene TRBJ2-7; 10 bases map to TRBD2. CDR1 and CDR2 (germline): SGHTA, FQGNSA. The CDR3 runs 16 residues. V lost 0 bases, J lost 4 bases, and 6 bases stayed unmatched. CDR3: CASSLASTSGAYEQYF. The DNA for the CDR3 is TGTGCCAGCAGCTTAGCTAGCACTAGCGGGGCTTACGAGCAGTACTTC.

This clonotype has a count of ten or more. The germline gene is not matched at one end of the junction; a read error may be the cause. DNA of the CDR3: TGTGCTAGCAGCTTCGACAGGGGAAGCGAGACCCAGTACTTC. Translated: CASSFDRGSETQYF. The genes are TRBV7-7 and TRBJ2-5; 8 nucleotides match TRBD1. The CDR3 covers 14 residues. Per the germline V gene, CDR1 is SSHAT and CDR2 is FNYEAQ (reference sequence).

The chain recombines TRBV11-2 with TRBJ1-5; maybe TRBD1 (6 bases). The germline V gene encodes CDR1 SGHAT and CDR2 FQNNGV. With 4 bases removed from V and 4 bases from J, the gap between germline ends came to 20 bases. This CDR3 spans 17 amino acids. DNA for the CDR3: TGTGCCAGCAGCTCAGAGCTCGTACAGGGCGCGAATCAGCCCCAGCATTTT. Translated, it gives CASSSELVQGANQPQHF.

The chain employs TRBV28 and TRBJ2-7; 10 positions match TRBD2. There are 15 residues in the CDR3. With V trimmed by 6 bases and J by 2 bases, 7 bases remained unmatched. Germline assignment: CDR1 MDHEN and CDR2 SYDVKM. The CDR3 here is CASRLFSGGTYEQYF. CDR3 nucleotides: TGTGCCAGCAGGCTTTTTAGCGGGGGGACCTACGAGCAGTACTTC.

The sample holds a few counts of this clonotype. One end of the junction does not line up with germline, which may come from a read error. The genes are TRBV14 and TRBJ1-2; D is perhaps TRBD1 (5 bases). The CDR3 covers 19 residues. Germline loops: CDR1 SGHDN, CDR2 FVKESK. The chain's CDR3 is CASSEEVFFWDRDGSGYTF. For the CDR3, the DNA is TGTGCCAGCAGCGAAGAGGTCTTCTTTTGGGACCGGGATGGATCTGGCTACACCTTC.

This clonotype was observed a few times. A much larger clone sits a single nucleotide away, making a read error possible. V gene TRBV11-2 combines with J gene TRBJ2-7, with D unresolved. The CDR3 contains 12 residues. Trimming took 5 bases from V and 2 from J, leaving 7 bases between them. The germline V gene encodes CDR1 SGHAT and CDR2 FQNNGV. The CDR3 region is CASSESAYEQYF. The CDR3 coding sequence is TGTGCCAGCAGCGAATCGGCCTACGAGCAGTACTTC.

This clonotype was detected many times. The CDR3 protein is CSARGTSDRETQYF. CDR3 DNA sequence: TGCAGTGCTAGAGGGACTAGCGATCGAGAGACCCAGTACTTC. This chain connects TRBV20-1 to TRBJ2-5, with 9 positions matching TRBD2. The V segment lost 1 base and the J segment 4 bases; nucleotides outside the gene matches: 4. From germline, CDR1 is DFQATT and CDR2 SNEGSKA (reference sequence). This CDR3 spans 14 amino acids.

The V gene is TRBV19, the J gene TRBJ1-2; D remains unclear. The CDR3 is 14 residues long. Trimming removed 7 bases from V and 4 bases from J, with 16 bases in between. Per germline, CDR1 LNHDA and CDR2 SQIVND (reference sequence). CDR3 in DNA: TGTGCCAGTATCTCGACTTCCTGGCCCTATGGCTACACCTTC. It encodes CASISTSWPYGYTF.

Turning to this clonotype: The junction departs from germline at one end; a sequencing error may be responsible. The chain links TRBV30 to TRBJ1-1; D not certain. The CDR3 is 13 amino acids. Germline CDR1 and CDR2: GTSNPN and SVGIG (reference sequence). The CDR3 loop is CAWSQRGNTEASF. CDR3 coding DNA: TGTGCCTGGAGTCAGAGAGGGAACACTGAAGCTTCCTTT. The full variable domain, completed using reference TRBV30 and TRBJ1-1, is SQTIHQWPATLVQPVGSPLSLECTVEGTSNPNLYWYRQAAGRGLQLLFYSVGIGQISSEVPQNLSASRPQDRQFILSSKKLLLSDSGFYLCAWSQRGNTEASFGQGTRLTVV.

The V call is TRBV9, the J call TRBJ2-3; 11 nucleotides agree with TRBD2. The CDR3 spans 16 residues. Trimming at V came to 0 bases and at J to 3 bases, leaving 3 bases not matched to a gene. Looked up from germline, CDR1 is SGDLS and CDR2 is YYNGEE. CDR3 in DNA: TGTGCCAGCAGCGTAGGGGCTAGCGGGAGGACAGATACGCAGTATTTT. Its translation: CASSVGASGRTDTQYF.

Ten or more counts support this clonotype. The chain recombines TRBV12-3 or TRBV12-4 with TRBJ1-2; D ambiguous. CDR3 length: 13 residues. The V end lost 3 bases, the J end lost 8 bases, and 13 bases lay between the germline ends. DNA for the CDR3: TGTGCCAGCAGTTTGAACGCGGGGAAAGGCTACACCTTC. Translation gives CASSLNAGKGYTF.

The J gene is TRBJ2-5, the V gene TRBV12-5, with D uncertain. CDR3 size: 17 residues. The germline V gene has CDR1 LGHNT and CDR2 FRNRAP. The V end was cut by 2 bases, the J end by 0 bases, with 16 bases between. The CDR3 nucleotides read TGTGCTAGTGGTTTGATCTATTCGCAGAGTCACCAAGAGACCCAGTACTTC. Encoded protein: CASGLIYSQSHQETQYF.

This clonotype was counted a single time. The rearrangement uses TRBV14 and TRBJ2-5, with D perhaps given as TRBD1 or TRBD2 (5 bases each). The CDR3 consists of 18 residues. From germline, CDR1 is SGHDN and CDR2 FVKESK. The germline V and J ends were trimmed by 0 bases and 5 bases, with 22 bases remaining between them. This chain's CDR3 is CASSQDHQGTRLKETQYF. CDR3 DNA sequence: TGTGCCAGCAGCCAAGATCATCAGGGTACGAGACTAAAGGAGACCCAGTACTTC.